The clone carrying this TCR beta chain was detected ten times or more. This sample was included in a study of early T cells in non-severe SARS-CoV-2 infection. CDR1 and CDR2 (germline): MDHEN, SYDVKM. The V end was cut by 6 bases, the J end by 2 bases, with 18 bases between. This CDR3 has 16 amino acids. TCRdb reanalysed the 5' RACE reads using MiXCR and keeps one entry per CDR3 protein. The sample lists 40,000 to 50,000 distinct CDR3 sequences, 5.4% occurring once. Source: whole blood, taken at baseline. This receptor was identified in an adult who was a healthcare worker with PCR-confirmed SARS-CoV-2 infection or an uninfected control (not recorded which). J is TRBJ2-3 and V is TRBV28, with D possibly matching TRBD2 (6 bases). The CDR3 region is CASSKTGTRDTDTQYF. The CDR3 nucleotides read TGTGCCAGCAGCAAGACCGGGACTCGAGACACAGATACGCAGTATTTT.